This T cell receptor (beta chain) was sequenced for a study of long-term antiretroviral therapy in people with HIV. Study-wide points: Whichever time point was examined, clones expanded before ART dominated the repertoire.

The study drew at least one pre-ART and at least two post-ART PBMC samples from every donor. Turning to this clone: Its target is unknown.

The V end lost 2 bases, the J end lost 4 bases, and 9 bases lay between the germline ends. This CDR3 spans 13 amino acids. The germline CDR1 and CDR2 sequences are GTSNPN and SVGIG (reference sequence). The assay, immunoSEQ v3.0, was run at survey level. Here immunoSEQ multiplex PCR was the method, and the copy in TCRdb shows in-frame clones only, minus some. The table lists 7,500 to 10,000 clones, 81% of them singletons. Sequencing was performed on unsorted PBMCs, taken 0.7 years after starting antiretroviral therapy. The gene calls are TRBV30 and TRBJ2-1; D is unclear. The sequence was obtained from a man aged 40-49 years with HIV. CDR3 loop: CAWSTQIYNEQFF. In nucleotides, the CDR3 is TGTGCCTGGAGTACCCAGATATACAATGAGCAGTTCTTC.